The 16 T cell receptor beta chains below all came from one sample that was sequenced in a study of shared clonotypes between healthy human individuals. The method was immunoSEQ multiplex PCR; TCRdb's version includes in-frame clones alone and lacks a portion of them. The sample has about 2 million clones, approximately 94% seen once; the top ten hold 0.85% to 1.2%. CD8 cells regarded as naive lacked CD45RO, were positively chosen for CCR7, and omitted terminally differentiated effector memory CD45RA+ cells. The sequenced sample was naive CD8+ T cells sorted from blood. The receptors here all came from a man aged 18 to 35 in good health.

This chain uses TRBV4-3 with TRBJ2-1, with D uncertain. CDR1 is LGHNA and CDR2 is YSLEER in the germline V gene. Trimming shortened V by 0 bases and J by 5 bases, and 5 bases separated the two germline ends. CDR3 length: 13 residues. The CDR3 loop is CASSQDQHNEQFF. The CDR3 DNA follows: TGCGCCAGCAGCCAAGATCAGCACAATGAGCAGTTCTTC.

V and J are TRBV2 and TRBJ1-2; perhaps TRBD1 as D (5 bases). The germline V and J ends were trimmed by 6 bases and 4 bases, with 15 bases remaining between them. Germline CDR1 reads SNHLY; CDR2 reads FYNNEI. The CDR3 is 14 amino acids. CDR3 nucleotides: TGTGCCAGCAGCCCCGGGACGACCCGCTATGGCTACACCTTC. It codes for CASSPGTTRYGYTF.

The CDR3 spells CASIGWAENGYTF. The CDR3 DNA sequence: TGTGCCAGTATCGGGTGGGCCGAGAATGGCTACACCTTC. V and J are TRBV19 and TRBJ1-2, with D unresolved. Germline assignment: CDR1 LNHDA and CDR2 SQIVND (reference sequence). V lost 7 bases and J lost 6, with 15 bases in between. The CDR3 is made up of 13 amino acids.

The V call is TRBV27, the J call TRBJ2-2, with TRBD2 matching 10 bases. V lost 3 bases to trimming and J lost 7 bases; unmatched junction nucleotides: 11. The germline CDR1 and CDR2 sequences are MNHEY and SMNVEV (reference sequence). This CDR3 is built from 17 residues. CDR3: CASSFGLAGELGGELFF. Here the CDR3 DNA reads TGTGCCAGCAGTTTTGGGCTAGCGGGAGAATTAGGCGGGGAGCTGTTTTTT.

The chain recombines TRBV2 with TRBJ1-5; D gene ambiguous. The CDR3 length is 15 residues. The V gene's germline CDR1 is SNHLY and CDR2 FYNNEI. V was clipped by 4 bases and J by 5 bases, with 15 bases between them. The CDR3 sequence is CASSGYEGTDQPQHF. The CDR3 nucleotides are TGTGCCAGCAGTGGGTATGAGGGAACGGATCAGCCCCAGCATTTT.

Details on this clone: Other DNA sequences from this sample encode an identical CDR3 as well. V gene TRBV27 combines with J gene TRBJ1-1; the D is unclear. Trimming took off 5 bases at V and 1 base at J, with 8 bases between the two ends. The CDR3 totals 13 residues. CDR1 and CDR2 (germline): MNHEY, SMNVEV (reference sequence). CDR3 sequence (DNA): TGTGCCAGCAGTCCCCCAGGGAACACTGAAGCTTTCTTT. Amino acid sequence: CASSPPGNTEAFF.

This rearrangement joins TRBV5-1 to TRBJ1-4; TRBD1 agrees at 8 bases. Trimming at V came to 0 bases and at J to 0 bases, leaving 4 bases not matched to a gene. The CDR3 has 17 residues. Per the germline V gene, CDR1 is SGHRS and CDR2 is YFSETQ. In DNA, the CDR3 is TGCGCCAGCAGCTTGGGACAGGGGTTTGCAACTAATGAAAAACTGTTTTTT. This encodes CASSLGQGFATNEKLFF.

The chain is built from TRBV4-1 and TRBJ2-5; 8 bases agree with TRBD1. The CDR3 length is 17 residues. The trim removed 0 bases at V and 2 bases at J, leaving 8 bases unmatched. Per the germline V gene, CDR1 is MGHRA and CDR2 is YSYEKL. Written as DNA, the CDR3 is TGCGCCAGCAGCCAAGAGAGAGGGACAGGTACTCAAGAGACCCAGTACTTC. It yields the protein CASSQERGTGTQETQYF.

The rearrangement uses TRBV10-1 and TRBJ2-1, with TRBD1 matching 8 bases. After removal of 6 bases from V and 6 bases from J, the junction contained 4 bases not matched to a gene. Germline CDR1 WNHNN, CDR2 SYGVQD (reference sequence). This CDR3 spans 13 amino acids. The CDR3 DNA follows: TGCGCCAGCAGCGCAACAGGGGGCAATGAGCAGTTCTTC. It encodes CASSATGGNEQFF.

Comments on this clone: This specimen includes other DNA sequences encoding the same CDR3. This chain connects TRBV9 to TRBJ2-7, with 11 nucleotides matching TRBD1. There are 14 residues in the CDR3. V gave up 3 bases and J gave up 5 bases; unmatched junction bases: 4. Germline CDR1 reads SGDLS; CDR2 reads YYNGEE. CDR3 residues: CASSAGQGANEQYF. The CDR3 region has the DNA TGTGCCAGCAGCGCAGGACAGGGGGCGAACGAGCAGTACTTC. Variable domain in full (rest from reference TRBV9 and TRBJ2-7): DSGVTQTPKHLITATGQRVTLRCSPRSGDLSVYWYQQSLDQGLQFLIQYYNGEERAKGNILERFSAQQFPDLHSELNLSSLELGDSALYFCASSAGQGANEQYFGPGTRLTVT.

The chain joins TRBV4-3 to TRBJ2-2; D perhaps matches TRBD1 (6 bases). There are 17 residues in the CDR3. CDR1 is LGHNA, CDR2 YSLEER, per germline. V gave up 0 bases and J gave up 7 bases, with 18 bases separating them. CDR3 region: CASSQEAGASGDGELFF. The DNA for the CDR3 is TGCGCCAGCAGCCAAGAAGCAGGTGCGTCAGGGGACGGGGAGCTGTTTTTT.

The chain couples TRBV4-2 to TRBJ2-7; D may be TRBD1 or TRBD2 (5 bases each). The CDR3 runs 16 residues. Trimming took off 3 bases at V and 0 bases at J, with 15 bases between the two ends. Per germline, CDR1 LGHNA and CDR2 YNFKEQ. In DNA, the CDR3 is TGTGCCAGCAGCCATACCGGGACGGCGATCTCCTACGAGCAGTACTTC. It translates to CASSHTGTAISYEQYF.

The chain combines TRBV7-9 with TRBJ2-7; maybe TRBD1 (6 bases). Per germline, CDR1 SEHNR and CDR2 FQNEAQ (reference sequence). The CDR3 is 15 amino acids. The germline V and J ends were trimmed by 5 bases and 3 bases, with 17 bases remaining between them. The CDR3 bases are TGTGCCAGCAGCCATAGTGCAGGGGAAGGCTACGAGCAGTACTTC. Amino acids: CASSHSAGEGYEQYF.

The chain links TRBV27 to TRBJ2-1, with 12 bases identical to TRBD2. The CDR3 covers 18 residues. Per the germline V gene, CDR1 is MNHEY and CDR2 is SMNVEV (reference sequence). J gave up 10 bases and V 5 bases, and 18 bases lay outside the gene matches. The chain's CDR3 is CASSVLAGGAGSFQEQFF. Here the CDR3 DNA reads TGTGCCAGCAGTGTCCTAGCGGGGGGGGCAGGGTCTTTCCAGGAGCAGTTCTTC.

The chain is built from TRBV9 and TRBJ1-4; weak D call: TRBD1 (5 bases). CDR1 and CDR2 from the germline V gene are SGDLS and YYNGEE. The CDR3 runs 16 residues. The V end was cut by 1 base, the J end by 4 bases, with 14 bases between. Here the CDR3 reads CASSVHPRDLNEKLFF. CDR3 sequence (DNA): TGTGCCAGCAGCGTACACCCCAGGGACCTTAATGAAAAACTGTTTTTT.

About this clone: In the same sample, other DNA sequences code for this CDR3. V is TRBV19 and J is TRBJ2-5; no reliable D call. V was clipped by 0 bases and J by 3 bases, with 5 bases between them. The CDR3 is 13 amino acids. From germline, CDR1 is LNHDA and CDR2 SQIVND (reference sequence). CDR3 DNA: TGTGCCAGTAGTATAGACTCCGAAGAGACCCAGTACTTC. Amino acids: CASSIDSEETQYF.